Reported below is one T cell receptor beta chain. The data originate from a study of molecular identifiers for immune sequencing clone quantification. CDR1 MDHEN and CDR2 SYDVKM come from the germline V gene. This CDR3 has 15 residues. V trimming: 6 bases; J trimming: 7 bases; junction bases outside the gene matches: 8. TCRdb reprocessed the PCR reads with MiXCR, giving one entry per CDR3 protein. Here the sample spans roughly 100,000 distinct CDR3 sequences, less than 35% being singletons. The sequenced material came from naive CD8+ T cells from blood, with Jurkat cell RNA spiked in. Subset of the sample: FACS-sorted CD8+CD4-CCR7+CD45RA+ naive T cells. This chain joins TRBV28 and TRBJ2-2; TRBD1 matches at 10 bases. This receptor was obtained from a human donor in good health. Some libraries in this study had Jurkat cell RNA spiked in. In DNA form, the CDR3 reads TGTGCCAGCAGGATGACAGGGGGCAAAAGCGGGGAGCTGTTTTTT. This codes for CASRMTGGKSGELFF.